This T cell receptor beta chain was sequenced in a study of blood T cell repertoires in COVID-19 (dated by TCRdb to the early 2020s). Context from the whole study: Samples covering the acute and convalescent phases of COVID-19 were provided by collaborators in the United States, Italy and Spain. Deeply sampled blood TCRbeta repertoires from subjects exposed to, actively infected with, or recovered from COVID-19 were included in the dataset. Samples came from the ongoing ImmuneRACE study (first 160 participants) plus 1,254 subjects from 6 global collaborators. The repertoires were released in a freely available public database intended as a resource for research on the immune response to SARS-CoV-2. Where available, HLA class I and class II types were taken from metadata supplied by the sample provider and were not determined by assay-based typing. Nearly every sample came with metadata listing a de-identified subject ID, COVID-19 status, age in years and sex. The prospective study material was composed of cDNA or gDNA derived from T cells, B-cell-depleted T cells, or PBMCs.

Relative to germline, V is 3 bases shorter and J is 4 bases shorter, with 13 bases between their ends. The germline V gene gives CDR1 as KGHSH and CDR2 as LQKENI. Reading from cysteine to phenylalanine, the CDR3 counts 14 amino acids. CDR3 DNA is the only sequence kept; it has 42 bases, read in frame from the first base. In Seattle, one collaborating source enrolled patients while the infection was active and tracked those patients longitudinally over the course of disease. Collaborating institutions collected whole blood in K2EDTA tubes following their own protocols. For TCRbeta analysis, collaborators shipped samples as frozen whole blood, isolated PBMCs, or DNA extracted from either of those sample types. TCRbeta CDR3 regions were amplified from genomic DNA using the immunoSEQ Assay, a bias-controlled multiplex PCR. On the study's bioinformatics: Within the assay, amplification of reference gene primers was used to estimate how many nucleated cells each sample contained. To quantify the absolute abundance of each unique TCRbeta CDR3 rearrangement, sequence reads were collapsed and filtered. Productive Simpson clonality was computed per sample as the square root of Simpson's diversity index over productive rearrangements. TCRdb's version of the immuneACCESS table is confined to in-frame rearrangements and falls short of the full clone set. An unresolved V gene accounts for under half of the shortfall where checked; the remainder is of unknown origin. From that table come the V and J calls and clone size; the DNA was used to work out D and trimming. The sample profile shows roughly 210,000 clones; around four fifths of them were found once. More than 9% of the sample goes to the ten largest clones.

What the work shows at the level of the full study, not this receptor alone: Clinical and demographic metadata were provided uncurated, with the amount varying by source and participant.

This clone has just a few counts. Its antigen has not been determined. Per-base qualities were not stored, and no clone one base away is much larger. The chain links TRBV18 with TRBJ2-7; the best D guess is TRBD2, with 6 bases matching. The sequence was collected from an elderly woman with COVID-19, enrolled during active disease. Sequenced input: peripheral blood. The encoded CDR3 is CASSPTSRGYEQYF. The nucleotides read TGTGCCAGCTCACCCACCTCGCGGGGATACGAGCAGTACTTC. This CDR3, with the reference TRBV18 and TRBJ2-7 proteins standing in past its ends, gives the full variable domain NAGVMQNPRHLVRRRGQEARLRCSPMKGHSHVYWYRQLPEEGLKFMVYLQKENIIDESGMPKERFSAEFPKEGPSILRIQQVVRGDSAAYFCASSPTSRGYEQYFGPGTRLTVT.